What follows are 14 T cell receptor beta chains derived from one specimen sequenced in a study of high-grade serous ovarian cancer treatment subgroups. The method was immunoSEQ multiplex PCR; TCRdb's version includes in-frame clones alone and lacks a portion of them. The table lists about 15,000 clones, about 90% of them singletons. The tumor samples were collected prior to definitive surgery or chemotherapy. The source material was tumor tissue. The receptors come from a human donor with high-grade serous ovarian cancer.

J is TRBJ1-6 and V is TRBV2, with D possibly TRBD1 on 5 matching bases. The CDR3 runs 15 residues. Germline-derived CDR1 and CDR2 are SNHLY and FYNNEI. V lost 6 bases to trimming and J lost 7 bases, with 16 bases between them. CDR3 residues: CASSSSTESNSPLHF. For the CDR3, the DNA is TGTGCCAGCAGCTCCTCGACAGAGTCCAATTCACCCCTCCACTTT.

V gene TRBV9 combines with J gene TRBJ1-3; 7 nucleotides align to TRBD1. The CDR3 runs to 17 residues. The germline gives CDR1 SGDLS, CDR2 YYNGEE. The V and J ends lost 1 base and 0 bases, in that order; junction bases with no gene match: 7. The CDR3 protein is CASSVWDSSFSGNTIYF. DNA for the CDR3: TGTGCCAGCAGCGTATGGGACAGCTCCTTCTCTGGAAACACCATATATTTT. The variable domain in full, with the rest retrieved from reference TRBV9 and TRBJ1-3, is DSGVTQTPKHLITATGQRVTLRCSPRSGDLSVYWYQQSLDQGLQFLIQYYNGEERAKGNILERFSAQQFPDLHSELNLSSLELGDSALYFCASSVWDSSFSGNTIYFGEGSWLTVV.

The rearrangement joins TRBV19 to TRBJ2-6, with D perhaps assigned TRBD1 or TRBD2 (5 bases each). The CDR3 totals 14 residues. From germline, CDR1 is LNHDA and CDR2 SQIVND (reference sequence). Trimming stripped 8 bases from V and 4 bases from J, with 12 bases between. The CDR3 loop is CASQMGTGANVLTF. The DNA of the CDR3 is TGTGCCAGTCAAATGGGGACGGGGGCCAACGTCCTGACTTTC.

V and J are TRBV6-6 and TRBJ2-1; D gene ambiguous. Germline V lookup: CDR1 MNHNY, CDR2 SVGAGI (reference sequence). Deletions cut 5 bases from V and 6 bases from J, with 14 bases between. This CDR3 has 14 residues. For the CDR3, the DNA is TGTGCCAGCAGTCTAACGGGCTCGGTCAATGAGCAGTTCTTC. Translated, it gives CASSLTGSVNEQFF.

The chain recombines TRBV29-1 with TRBJ2-7; D might be TRBD1 or TRBD2, each matching 5 bases. The CDR3 is 12 residues long. Germline V gives CDR1 SQVTM, CDR2 ANQGSEA. With 4 bases removed from V and 3 bases from J, the gap between germline ends came to 10 bases. The CDR3 DNA reads as TGCAGCGTTGGGGACGAGATCTACGAGCAGTACTTC. Translation: CSVGDEIYEQYF.

The V gene is TRBV21-1, the J gene TRBJ2-3; the table gives TRBD1 as D, unverified against the DNA. TRBV21-1 is reported as a pseudogene. This CDR3 contains 15 residues. Here the CDR3 reads CASSRKGVITDTQYF. The CDR3 DNA reads as TGTGCCAGCAGTCGCAAGGGGGTTATCACAGATACGCAGTATTTT.

This clone was observed once. This chain connects TRBV4-1 to TRBJ2-7; no clear D gene. Trimming stripped 5 bases from V and 2 bases from J, with 16 bases between. Germline V gives CDR1 MGHRA, CDR2 YSYEKL. The CDR3 spans 15 residues. The CDR3 nucleotides are TGCGCCAGCAGCGCGCCAGGACGGATACCCTACGAGCAGTACTTC. Amino acids: CASSAPGRIPYEQYF.

This chain uses TRBV4-3 with TRBJ2-3; 14 bases agree with TRBD2. V was pared by 8 bases and J by 2 bases, with 6 bases of the junction left unmatched. The CDR3 extends over 16 amino acids. The germline CDR1 and CDR2 sequences are LGHNA and YSLEER. This CDR3 reads CASSRTSGGPTDTQYF. In nucleotides, the CDR3 is TGCGCCAGCTCTCGGACTAGCGGGGGGCCCACAGATACGCAGTATTTT.

The V and J genes are TRBV6-6 and TRBJ1-1, with D hard to call. This CDR3 is 15 amino acids long. Trimming left V 6 bases short and J 8 bases short, with 22 bases between. Germline lookup yields CDR1 MNHNY and CDR2 SVGAGI (reference sequence). This CDR3 is CASSPIQAAGPEAFF. In DNA form, the CDR3 reads TGTGCCAGCAGCCCCATTCAAGCGGCAGGTCCCGAAGCTTTCTTT.

This clone has just one count. The chain is built from TRBV18 and TRBJ2-5; D not certain. The CDR3 runs to 13 residues. Germline CDR1 is KGHSH and CDR2 is LQKENI. Trimming left V 3 bases short and J 0 bases short, with 5 bases between. The CDR3 spells CASSPGYQETQYF. CDR3 DNA sequence: TGTGCCAGCTCACCGGGGTACCAAGAGACCCAGTACTTC.

The CDR3 reads CASSKGQRDGYTF. The CDR3, as DNA: TGTGCCAGCAGTAAAGGACAGCGGGATGGCTACACCTTC. The chain combines TRBV2 with TRBJ1-2; weak D call: TRBD1 (6 bases). Germline CDR1 SNHLY, CDR2 FYNNEI. The CDR3 extends over 13 amino acids. V lost 5 bases and J lost 6, with 13 bases in between.

The chain couples TRBV19 to TRBJ2-1; the match to TRBD2 covers 14 bases. The CDR3 is 15 amino acids. J lost 9 bases, V lost 6 bases, and 7 bases had no gene match. CDR1 is LNHDA, CDR2 SQIVND, per germline (reference sequence). CDR3 DNA sequence: TGTGCCAGTAGCACCACGGGACTAGCGGGGGTTGAGCAGTTCTTC. Amino acid sequence: CASSTTGLAGVEQFF.

This clone was found a few times. V is TRBV29-1 and J is TRBJ1-2; D is unclear. In germline, CDR1 is SQVTM, CDR2 ANQGSEA. The V end was cut by 3 bases, the J end by 3 bases, with 8 bases between. This CDR3 contains 12 residues. CDR3 bases: TGCAGCGTTGAGGGTAATGACTATGGCTACACCTTC. It codes for CSVEGNDYGYTF.

The gene calls are TRBV5-1 and TRBJ2-5; tentatively, D is TRBD1 or TRBD2 (5 bases each). The CDR3 extends over 15 amino acids. Trimming removed 1 base at V and 4 bases at J, with 14 bases between. Per germline, CDR1 SGHRS and CDR2 YFSETQ. CDR3 DNA sequence: TGCGCCAGCAGCTTGTTCTGGGGGTCCCGAGAGACCCAGTACTTC. Its protein product is CASSLFWGSRETQYF.